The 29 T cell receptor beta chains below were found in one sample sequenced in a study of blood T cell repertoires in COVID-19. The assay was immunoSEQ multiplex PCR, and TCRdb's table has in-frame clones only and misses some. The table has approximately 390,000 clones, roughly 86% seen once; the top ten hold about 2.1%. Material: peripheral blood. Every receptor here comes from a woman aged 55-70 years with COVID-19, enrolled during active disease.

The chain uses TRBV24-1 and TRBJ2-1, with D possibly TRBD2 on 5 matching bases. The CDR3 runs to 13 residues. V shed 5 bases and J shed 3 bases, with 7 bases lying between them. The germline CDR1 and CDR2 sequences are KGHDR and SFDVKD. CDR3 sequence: CATSGTLYNEQFF. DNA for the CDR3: TGTGCCACCAGTGGGACTCTCTACAATGAGCAGTTCTTC.

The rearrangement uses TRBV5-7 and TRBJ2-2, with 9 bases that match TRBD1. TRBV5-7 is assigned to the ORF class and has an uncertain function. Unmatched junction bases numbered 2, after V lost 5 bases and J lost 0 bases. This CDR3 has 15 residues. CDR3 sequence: CASRRQGANTGELFF. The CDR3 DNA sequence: TGTGCCAGCAGACGACAGGGGGCGAACACCGGGGAGCTGTTTTTT.

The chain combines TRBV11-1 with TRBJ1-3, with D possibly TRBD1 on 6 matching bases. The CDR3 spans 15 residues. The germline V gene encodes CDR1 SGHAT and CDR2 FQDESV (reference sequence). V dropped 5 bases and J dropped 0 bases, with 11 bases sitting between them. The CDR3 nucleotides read TGTGCCAGCAGCCTAGGACAGTACTCTGGAAACACCATATATTTT. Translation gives CASSLGQYSGNTIYF.

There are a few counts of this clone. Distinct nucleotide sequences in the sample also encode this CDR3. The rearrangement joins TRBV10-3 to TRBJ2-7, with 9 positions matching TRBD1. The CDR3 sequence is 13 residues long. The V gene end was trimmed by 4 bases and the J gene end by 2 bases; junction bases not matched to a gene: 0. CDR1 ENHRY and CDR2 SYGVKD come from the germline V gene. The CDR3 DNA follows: TGTGCCATCAGTGGACAGGGGGCCTACGAGCAGTACTTC. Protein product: CAISGQGAYEQYF.

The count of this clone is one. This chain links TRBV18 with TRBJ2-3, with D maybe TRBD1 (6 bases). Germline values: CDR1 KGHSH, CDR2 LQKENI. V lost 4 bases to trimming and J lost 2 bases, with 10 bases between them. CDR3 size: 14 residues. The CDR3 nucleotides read TGTGCCAGCTCACAGGACAGAAACACAGATACGCAGTATTTT. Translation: CASSQDRNTDTQYF.

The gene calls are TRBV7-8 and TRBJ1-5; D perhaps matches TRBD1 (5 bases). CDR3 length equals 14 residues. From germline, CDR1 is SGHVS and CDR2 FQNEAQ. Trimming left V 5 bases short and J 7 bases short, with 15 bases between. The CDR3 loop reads CASSPTGDWQPQHF. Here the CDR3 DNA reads TGTGCCAGCAGCCCGACGGGGGATTGGCAGCCCCAGCATTTT.

The CDR3 nucleotides read TGTGCCAGCAGCTTAATAGGCAGAGGGAGTGAAAAACTGTTTTTT. Its translation: CASSLIGRGSEKLFF. The chain links TRBV7-3 to TRBJ1-4; D gene uncertain. Germline V gene data show CDR1 as SGHTA and CDR2 as FQGTGA. V was cut by 1 base and J by 7 bases, with 13 bases left in between. The CDR3 covers 15 residues.

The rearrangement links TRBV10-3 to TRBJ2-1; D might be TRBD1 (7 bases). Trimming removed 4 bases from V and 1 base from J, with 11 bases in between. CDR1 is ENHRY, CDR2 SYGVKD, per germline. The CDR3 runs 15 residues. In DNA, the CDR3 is TGTGCCATCAGTGGATCAGGGGGGTCCTACAATGAGCAGTTCTTC. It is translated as CAISGSGGSYNEQFF.

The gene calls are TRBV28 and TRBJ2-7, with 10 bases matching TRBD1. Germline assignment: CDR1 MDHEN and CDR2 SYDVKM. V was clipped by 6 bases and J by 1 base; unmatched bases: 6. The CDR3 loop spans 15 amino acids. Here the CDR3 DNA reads TGTGCCAGCAGCCGACAGGGGGCAAGTTCCTACGAGCAGTACTTC. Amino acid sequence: CASSRQGASSYEQYF.

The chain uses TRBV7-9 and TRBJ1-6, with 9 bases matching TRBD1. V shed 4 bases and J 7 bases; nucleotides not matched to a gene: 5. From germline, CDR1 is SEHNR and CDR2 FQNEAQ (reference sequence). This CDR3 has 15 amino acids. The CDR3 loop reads CASSYPQGANSPLHF. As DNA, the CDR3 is TGTGCCAGCAGCTACCCACAGGGGGCAAATTCACCCCTCCACTTT.

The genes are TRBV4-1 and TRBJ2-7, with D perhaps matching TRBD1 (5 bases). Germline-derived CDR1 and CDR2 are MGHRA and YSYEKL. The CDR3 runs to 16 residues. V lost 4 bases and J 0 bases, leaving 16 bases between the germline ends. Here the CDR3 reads CASSLESRVSSYEQYF. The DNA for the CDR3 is TGCGCCAGCAGCCTAGAAAGCAGGGTGAGCTCCTACGAGCAGTACTTC.

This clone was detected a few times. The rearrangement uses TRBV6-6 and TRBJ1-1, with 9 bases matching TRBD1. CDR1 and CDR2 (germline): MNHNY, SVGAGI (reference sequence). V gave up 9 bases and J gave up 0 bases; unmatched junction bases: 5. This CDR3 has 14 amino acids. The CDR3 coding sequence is TGTGCCAGTACAGGGGGCGCGATGAACACTGAAGCTTTCTTT. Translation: CASTGGAMNTEAFF.

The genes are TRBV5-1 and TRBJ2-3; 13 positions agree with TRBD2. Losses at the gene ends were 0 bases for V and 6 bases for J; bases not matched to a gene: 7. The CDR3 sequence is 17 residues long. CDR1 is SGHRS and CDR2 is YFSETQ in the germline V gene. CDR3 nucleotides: TGCGCCAGCAGCTTGGTCAAACTAGCGGGGGGGCTTGATACGCAGTATTTT. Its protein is CASSLVKLAGGLDTQYF.

The CDR3 DNA reads TGTGCCAGCAGTGACTCTTGGGGAGTCTATGGCTACACCTTC. This gives the protein CASSDSWGVYGYTF. The V and J genes are TRBV6-4 and TRBJ1-2; D is uncertain. The CDR3 is 14 residues long. V lost 0 bases and J lost 4, with 9 bases in between. Germline V CDR1 and CDR2: MRHNA, SNTAGT.

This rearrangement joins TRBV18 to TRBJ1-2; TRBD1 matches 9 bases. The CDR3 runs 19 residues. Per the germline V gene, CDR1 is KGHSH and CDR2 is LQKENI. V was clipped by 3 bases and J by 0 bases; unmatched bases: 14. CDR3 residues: CASSPGQGATNTSNYGYTF. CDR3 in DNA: TGTGCCAGCTCACCGGGACAGGGTGCTACGAACACCTCTAACTATGGCTACACCTTC.

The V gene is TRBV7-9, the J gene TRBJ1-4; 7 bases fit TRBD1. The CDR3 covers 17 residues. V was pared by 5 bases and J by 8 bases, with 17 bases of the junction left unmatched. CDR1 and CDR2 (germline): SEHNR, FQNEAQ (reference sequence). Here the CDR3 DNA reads TGTGCCAGCAGCCAAACTTACGACAGGGAACTATACGAAAAACTGTTTTTT. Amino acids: CASSQTYDRELYEKLFF. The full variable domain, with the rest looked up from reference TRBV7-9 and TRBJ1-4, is DTGVSQNPRHKITKRGQNVTFRCDPISEHNRLYWYRQTLGQGPEFLTYFQNEAQLEKSRLLSDRFSAERPKGSFSTLEIQRTEQGDSAMYLCASSQTYDRELYEKLFFGSGTQLSVL.

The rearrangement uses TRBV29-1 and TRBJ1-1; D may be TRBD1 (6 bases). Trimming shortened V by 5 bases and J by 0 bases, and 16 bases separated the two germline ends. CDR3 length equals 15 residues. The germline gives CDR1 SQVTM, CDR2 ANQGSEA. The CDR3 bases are TGCAGCGTTACCGGGACAACTATCTTGAACACTGAAGCTTTCTTT. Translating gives CSVTGTTILNTEAFF.

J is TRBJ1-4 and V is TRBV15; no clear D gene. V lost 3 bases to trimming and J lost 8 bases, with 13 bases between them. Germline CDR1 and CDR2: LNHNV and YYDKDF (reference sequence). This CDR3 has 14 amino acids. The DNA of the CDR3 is TGTGCCACCAGCAGTTTCCGCGGAAGCGAAAAACTGTTTTTT. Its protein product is CATSSFRGSEKLFF.

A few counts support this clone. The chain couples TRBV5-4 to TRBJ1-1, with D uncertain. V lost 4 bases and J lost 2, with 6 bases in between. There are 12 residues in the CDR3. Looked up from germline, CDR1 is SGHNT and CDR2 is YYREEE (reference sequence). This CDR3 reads CASSDTNTEAFF. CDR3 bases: TGTGCCAGCAGCGACACTAACACTGAAGCTTTCTTT.

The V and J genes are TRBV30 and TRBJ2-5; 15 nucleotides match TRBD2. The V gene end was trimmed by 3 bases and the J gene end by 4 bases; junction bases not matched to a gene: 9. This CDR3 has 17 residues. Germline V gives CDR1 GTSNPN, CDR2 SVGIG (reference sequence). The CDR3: CAWSKTGLAGGRETQYF. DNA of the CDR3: TGTGCCTGGAGCAAAACGGGACTAGCGGGGGGTAGAGAGACCCAGTACTTC.

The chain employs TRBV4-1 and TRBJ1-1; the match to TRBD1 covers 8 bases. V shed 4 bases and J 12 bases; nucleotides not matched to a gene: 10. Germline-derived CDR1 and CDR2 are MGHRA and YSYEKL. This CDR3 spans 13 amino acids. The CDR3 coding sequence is TGCGCCAGCAGCCTCGACAGGGGAACGAAGACTTTCTTT. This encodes CASSLDRGTKTFF.

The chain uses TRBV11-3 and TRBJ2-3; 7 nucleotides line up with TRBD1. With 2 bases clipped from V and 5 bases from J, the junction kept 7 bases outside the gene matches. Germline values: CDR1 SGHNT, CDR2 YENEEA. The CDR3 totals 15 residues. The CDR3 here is CASSLQGDAVDTQYF. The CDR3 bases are TGTGCCAGCAGCTTACAGGGGGATGCGGTAGATACGCAGTATTTT.

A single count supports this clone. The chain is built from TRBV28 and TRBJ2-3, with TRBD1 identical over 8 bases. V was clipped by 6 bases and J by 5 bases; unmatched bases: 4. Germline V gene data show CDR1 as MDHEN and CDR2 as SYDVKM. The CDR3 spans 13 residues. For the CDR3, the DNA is TGTGCCAGCAGCGACAGGGGTGAAGATACGCAGTATTTT. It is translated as CASSDRGEDTQYF.

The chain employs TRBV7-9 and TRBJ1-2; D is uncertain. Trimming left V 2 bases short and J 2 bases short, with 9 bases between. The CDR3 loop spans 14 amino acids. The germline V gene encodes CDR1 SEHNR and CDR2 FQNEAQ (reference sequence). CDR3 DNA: TGTGCCAGCAGCTTAAGCGCCCTCAACTATGGCTACACCTTC. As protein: CASSLSALNYGYTF.

CDR3 in amino acids: CASTRTGNHEQYF. CDR3 DNA sequence: TGTGCCAGCACCCGGACAGGGAACCACGAGCAGTACTTC. The J gene is TRBJ2-7, the V gene TRBV7-9; 8 bases agree with TRBD1. Germline CDR1 reads SEHNR; CDR2 reads FQNEAQ (reference sequence). J was trimmed by 5 bases and V by 7 bases; bases with no gene match: 7. The CDR3 contains 13 residues.

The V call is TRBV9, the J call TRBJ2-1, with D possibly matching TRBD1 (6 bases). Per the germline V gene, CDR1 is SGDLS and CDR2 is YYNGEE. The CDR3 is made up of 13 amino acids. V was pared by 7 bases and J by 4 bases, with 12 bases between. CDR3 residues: CASSRTEYNEQFF. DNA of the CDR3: TGTGCCAGCTCCCGGACAGAGTACAATGAGCAGTTCTTC. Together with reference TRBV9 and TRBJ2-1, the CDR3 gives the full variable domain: DSGVTQTPKHLITATGQRVTLRCSPRSGDLSVYWYQQSLDQGLQFLIQYYNGEERAKGNILERFSAQQFPDLHSELNLSSLELGDSALYFCASSRTEYNEQFFGPGTRLTVL.

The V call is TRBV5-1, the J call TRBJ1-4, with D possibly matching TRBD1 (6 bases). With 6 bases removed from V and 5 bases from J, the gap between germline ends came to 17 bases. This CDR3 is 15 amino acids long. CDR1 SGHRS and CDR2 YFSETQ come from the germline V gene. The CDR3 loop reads CASTRGVEVNEKLFF. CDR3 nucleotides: TGCGCCAGCACCAGGGGTGTGGAGGTAAATGAAAAACTGTTTTTT.

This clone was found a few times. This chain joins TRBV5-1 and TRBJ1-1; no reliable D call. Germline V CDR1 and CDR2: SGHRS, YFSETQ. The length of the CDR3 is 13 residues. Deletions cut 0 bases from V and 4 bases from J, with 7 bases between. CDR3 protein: CASSLGYVTEAFF. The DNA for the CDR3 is TGCGCCAGCAGCTTGGGTTATGTCACTGAAGCTTTCTTT.

The CDR3 DNA follows: TGTGCCAGCAGCTCGACTAGCGGCGGATACAATGAGCAGTTCTTC. It specifies CASSSTSGGYNEQFF. The chain is built from TRBV7-6 and TRBJ2-1; 9 bases fit TRBD2. The CDR3 length is 15 residues. Germline trimming cut 4 bases from V and 4 bases from J; bases unmatched to any gene: 5. In germline, CDR1 is SGHVS, CDR2 FNYEAQ.